This T cell receptor (beta chain) appears in the sequencing data of a study of blood T cell repertoires in COVID-19. Assay used: immunoSEQ multiplex PCR; TCRdb lists only in-frame clones, some missing. Of about 76,000 clones in the sample, approximately 85% were seen once. The J segment lost 5 bases and the V segment lost 7 bases, leaving 18 bases of the junction unmatched. Germline values: CDR1 SGHRS, CDR2 YFSETQ. The CDR3 loop spans 17 amino acids. The chain links TRBV5-1 to TRBJ2-5, with 9 positions matching TRBD1. The sample comprised peripheral blood. This receptor was identified in a man aged 55 to 70 with COVID-19, enrolled during active disease. CDR3: CASRSSRGQGFQETQYF. DNA of the CDR3: TGCGCCAGCCGCTCGTCCAGGGGACAGGGATTTCAGGAGACCCAGTACTTC.